This record looks at one T cell receptor beta chain sequence and its context. At one end, the junction sequence differs from germline, possibly due to a read error. The data originate from a study of T cells in Graves' hyperthyroidism and ophthalmopathy. CDR1 and CDR2 from the germline V gene are SNHLY and FYNNEI. CDR3 size: 16 residues. Amplification targeted TCR beta CDR3 regions from RNA transcripts. HTBI primers were employed in a first-round RT-PCR of the TCR CDR3. TCRdb called the multiplex PCR reads again in MiXCR, with one record for every CDR3 protein. Among about 600,000 distinct CDR3 sequences, around 14% were seen once, and the ten largest hold about 6.6%.

The sample was blood. This chain uses TRBV2 with TRBJ1-6; a weak D match, TRBD1 (5 bases). The source of this sequence is a woman aged 18-30 years with Graves' ophthalmopathy. The CDR3 DNA is TGTGCCAGCAGTCTATTCGGGGACTCCTGTAATTCACCCCTCCACTTT. Translating gives CASSLFGDSCNSPLHF.